These T cell receptor beta chains were read from a single sample in a study of blood T cell repertoires in COVID-19. Here immunoSEQ multiplex PCR was the method, and the copy in TCRdb shows in-frame clones only, minus some. The sample includes about 270,000 clones, more than 85% of them seen just once. The specimen was PBMCs or T cells enriched from blood (not recorded which). The receptors were gathered from a man aged 35 to 55 who had been exposed to COVID-19. The CDR3 runs from the conserved cysteine through the conserved F or W. A D gene is named only where the DNA matches it firmly. Only some rows state a clone size, as once, few, many or a class for expanded clones.

>TRBV7-8|TRBJ1-1|-|-
CASSLGLIGANTEAFF
TGTGCCAGCAGCTTAGGGCTTATAGGGGCGAACACTGAAGCTTTCTTT
>TRBV19|TRBJ2-3|-|-
CASSSQDTDTQYF
TGTGCCAGTAGTAGCCAGGACACAGATACGCAGTATTTT
>TRBV3-1/TRBV3-2|TRBJ2-1|-|TRBD2
CASSPSGGAYEQFF
TGTGCCAGCAGCCCTTCGGGGGGGGCTTATGAGCAGTTCTTC
>TRBV28|TRBJ2-1|-|TRBD1
CASSLTGQGRNNEQFF
TGTGCCAGCAGTTTAACGGGACAGGGGCGAAACAATGAGCAGTTCTTC
>TRBV9|TRBJ1-1|few|-
CASSVDGGYGKGTEAFF
TGTGCCAGCAGCGTAGACGGGGGGTACGGGAAAGGAACTGAAGCTTTCTTT
>TRBV5-1|TRBJ1-4|-|-
CASREVGTNEKLFF
TGCGCCAGCAGGGAGGTTGGGACTAATGAAAAACTGTTTTTT
>TRBV25-1|TRBJ2-2|-|TRBD1
CASSESRTGYTGELFF
TGTGCCAGCAGTGAATCTAGGACAGGGTACACCGGGGAGCTGTTTTTT
>TRBV7-2|TRBJ2-3|-|TRBD1
CASSLLVSRGDTQYF
TGTGCCAGCAGCTTATTAGTGTCCAGGGGGGATACGCAGTATTTT
>TRBV19|TRBJ2-1|-|TRBD2
CASSIPVRTSGRDEQFF
TGTGCCAGTAGTATTCCCGTTCGGACTAGCGGGAGAGATGAGCAGTTCTTC
>TRBV6-5|TRBJ2-7|-|TRBD2
CASSKTSGKSYEQYF
TGTGCCAGCAGCAAGACTAGCGGCAAGTCCTACGAGCAGTACTTC
>TRBV10-3|TRBJ2-1|-|TRBD2
CAISDTTSGSGNEQFF
TGTGCCATCAGTGATACCACTAGCGGGAGCGGCAATGAGCAGTTCTTC
>TRBV5-1|TRBJ1-1|-|-
CASNSGNTEAFF
TGCGCCAGCAATAGCGGGAACACTGAAGCTTTCTTT
>TRBV9|TRBJ2-7|-|TRBD2
CASSAQDWAGGHYEQYF
TGTGCCAGCAGCGCTCAGGACTGGGCGGGAGGGCATTACGAGCAGTACTTC
>TRBV9|TRBJ2-1|-|-
CASSFTVRDEQFF
TGTGCCAGCAGCTTTACTGTCCGGGATGAGCAGTTCTTC
>TRBV6-1|TRBJ1-1|-|-
CASSERGFTEAFF
TGTGCCAGCAGTGAACGGGGGTTCACTGAAGCTTTCTTT
>TRBV6-5|TRBJ2-1|-|-
CASSYDDTLDEQFF
TGTGCCAGCAGTTACGACGACACTTTAGATGAGCAGTTCTTC
>TRBV9|TRBJ1-1|few|TRBD1
CASSVGVGGIAEAFF
TGTGCCAGCAGCGTAGGGGTAGGGGGCATCGCTGAAGCTTTCTTT
>TRBV11-1|TRBJ1-1|-|-
CASSLHRNTEAFF
TGTGCCAGCAGCTTACACAGGAACACTGAAGCTTTCTTT
>TRBV6-5|TRBJ2-2|-|TRBD1
CASRGTGETGELFF
TGTGCCAGCAGAGGGACAGGGGAGACCGGGGAGCTGTTTTTT
>TRBV6-5|TRBJ1-1|-|TRBD1
CASRNRDRMNTEAFF
TGTGCCAGCAGAAACCGGGACAGAATGAACACTGAAGCTTTCTTT
>TRBV5-6|TRBJ1-1|-|-
CASSFPQAGNTEAFF
TGTGCCAGCAGCTTTCCGCAGGCCGGGAACACTGAAGCTTTCTTT
>TRBV7-3|TRBJ2-3|-|TRBD2
CASSQTSGTDTQYF
TGTGCCAGCAGCCAGACTAGCGGAACAGATACGCAGTATTTT
>TRBV5-6|TRBJ2-7|-|TRBD2
CASSVAGETYEQYF
TGTGCCAGCAGCGTAGCGGGAGAAACCTACGAGCAGTACTTC
>TRBV7-3|TRBJ2-2|-|-
CASSLKQNTGELFF
TGTGCCAGCAGCTTAAAACAAAACACCGGGGAGCTGTTTTTT
>TRBV4-2|TRBJ2-1|-|TRBD2
CASSQEASGSLNEQFF
TGTGCCAGCAGCCAAGAAGCTAGCGGGTCGCTCAATGAGCAGTTCTTC
>TRBV9|TRBJ1-1|-|-
CASIQVTGNTEAFF
TGTGCCAGCATTCAGGTTACAGGGAACACTGAAGCTTTCTTT
>TRBV12-5|TRBJ1-1|-|-
CASGPRRTRGENTEAFF
TGTGCTAGTGGTCCCCGTCGAACACGGGGGGAGAACACTGAAGCTTTCTTT
>TRBV5-1|TRBJ2-1|-|TRBD2
CASSSGLAGGLGNEQFF
TGCGCCAGCAGCTCCGGACTAGCGGGGGGACTAGGCAATGAGCAGTTCTTC